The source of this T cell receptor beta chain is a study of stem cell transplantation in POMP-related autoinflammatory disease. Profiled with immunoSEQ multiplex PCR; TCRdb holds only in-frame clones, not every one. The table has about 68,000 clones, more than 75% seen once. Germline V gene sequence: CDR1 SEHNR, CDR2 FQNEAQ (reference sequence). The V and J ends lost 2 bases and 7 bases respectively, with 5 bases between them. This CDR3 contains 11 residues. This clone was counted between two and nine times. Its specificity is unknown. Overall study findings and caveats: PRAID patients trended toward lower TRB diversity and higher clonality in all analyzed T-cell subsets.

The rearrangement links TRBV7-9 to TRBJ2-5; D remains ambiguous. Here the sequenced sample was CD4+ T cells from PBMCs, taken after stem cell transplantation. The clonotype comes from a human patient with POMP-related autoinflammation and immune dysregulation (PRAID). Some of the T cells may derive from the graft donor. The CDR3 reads CASSLLGTQYF. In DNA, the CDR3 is TGTGCCAGCAGCTTACTCGGGACCCAGTACTTC.